One sample yielded the 8 T cell receptor beta chains listed below, sequenced in a study of shared clonotypes between healthy human individuals. The method was immunoSEQ multiplex PCR; TCRdb's version includes in-frame clones alone and lacks a portion of them. The data hold 1,500,000 or so clones, with 98% to 99% observed a single time. Material for sequencing was naive CD4+ T cells sorted from blood. Noted subset: CD45RA+ positively selected. The receptor source for this set is a young man in good health.

The genes are TRBV2 and TRBJ2-2, with D possibly being TRBD1 (5 bases). Germline V CDR1 and CDR2: SNHLY, FYNNEI. The CDR3 consists of 15 residues. Between the trimmed V and J ends, which lost 4 bases and 5 bases, there was a span of 14 bases. The CDR3 protein is CASSVLGASTGELFF. CDR3 bases: TGTGCCAGCAGTGTTTTAGGGGCTTCGACCGGGGAGCTGTTTTTT. The full variable domain, rest sourced from reference TRBV2 and TRBJ2-2, is EPEVTQTPSHQVTQMGQEVILRCVPISNHLYFYWYRQILGQKVEFLVSFYNNEISEKSEIFDDQFSVERPDGSNFTLKIRSTKLEDSAMYFCASSVLGASTGELFFGEGSRLTVL.

V and J are TRBV5-4 and TRBJ1-4; TRBD1 is a possible D gene (6 bases). Trimming took off 3 bases at V and 0 bases at J, with 12 bases between the two ends. Germline CDR1 reads SGHNT; CDR2 reads YYREEE (reference sequence). The CDR3 consists of 16 residues. The CDR3 region is CASSSGWTATNEKLFF. CDR3 DNA sequence: TGTGCCAGCAGCTCAGGGTGGACAGCAACTAATGAAAAACTGTTTTTT. The entire variable domain, with the rest obtained from reference TRBV5-4 and TRBJ1-4, is as follows: ETGVTQSPTHLIKTRGQQVTLRCSSQSGHNTVSWYQQALGQGPQFIFQYYREEENGRGNFPPRFSGLQFPNYSSELNVNALELDDSALYLCASSSGWTATNEKLFFGSGTQLSVL.

This chain joins TRBV10-3 and TRBJ1-1; 12 bases match TRBD1. This CDR3 spans 14 amino acids. V lost 9 bases and J lost 11; bases outside the gene matches: 13. Germline CDR1 and CDR2: ENHRY and SYGVKD. The CDR3 DNA sequence: TGTGCCATTAGACCCGGGACAGGGGGCACTAAGGCTTTCTTT. Its protein product is CAIRPGTGGTKAFF.

V is TRBV4-3 and J is TRBJ2-3; D unresolved. The CDR3 consists of 14 residues. The germline V gene has CDR1 LGHNA and CDR2 YSLEER. Trimming left V 6 bases short and J 1 base short, with 11 bases between. In DNA, the CDR3 is TGCGCCAGCAGGATTGGACCGCGCACAGATACGCAGTATTTT. It yields the protein CASRIGPRTDTQYF.

The chain uses TRBV28 and TRBJ2-7; 10 bases fit TRBD1. There are 14 residues in the CDR3. The V gene end was trimmed by 5 bases and the J gene end by 6 bases; junction bases not matched to a gene: 7. Germline V gives CDR1 MDHEN, CDR2 SYDVKM. This CDR3 reads CASSPTWTGGEQYF. The CDR3 nucleotides read TGTGCCAGCAGTCCGACATGGACAGGGGGCGAGCAGTACTTC.

As to this clone: An end of the junction differs from the germline gene, which may be a read error. This chain uses TRBV20-1 with TRBJ2-5; a possible D gene is TRBD2 (5 bases). The length of the CDR3 is 11 residues. Per the germline V gene, CDR1 is DFQATT and CDR2 is SNEGSKA (reference sequence). CDR3 in amino acids: CSARGPKTQYF. CDR3 bases: TGCAGTGCAAGAGGGCCCAAGACCCAGTACTTC.

This sequence joins TRBV10-3 and TRBJ2-7; 11 bases are a match to TRBD2. J was trimmed by 1 base and V by 4 bases; bases with no gene match: 6. The CDR3 consists of 16 residues. Germline lookup yields CDR1 ENHRY and CDR2 SYGVKD. The chain's CDR3 is CAISVGLAGGSYEQYF. The CDR3 DNA follows: TGTGCCATCAGTGTCGGGCTAGCGGGAGGTTCCTACGAGCAGTACTTC.

This clone appeared once. The same CDR3 can be traced to other DNA sequences in this sample. Written as DNA, the CDR3 is TGCGCCAGCAGCTCCGACAGATCGAACACCGGGGAGCTGTTTTTT. Protein sequence: CASSSDRSNTGELFF. This chain connects TRBV5-1 to TRBJ2-2; D is perhaps TRBD1 (5 bases). V lost 3 bases to trimming and J lost 0 bases, with 9 bases between them. The CDR3 is 15 residues long. Germline-derived CDR1 and CDR2 are SGHRS and YFSETQ.